Below are 31 T cell receptor beta chains sequenced from a single sample in a study of T-cell memory formation after mild COVID-19 (dated by TCRdb to about 2021). The library came from 5' RACE. Data came from an Illumina NovaSeq 6000. The public reads were run again by TCRdb, first through fastp at Q25 and then through MiXCR, and only productive beta chains were kept. Rows are combined by CDR3 protein, so each entry shows the most common genes and DNA. The sample table records under 450,000 distinct CDR3 sequences; 20% to 25% of these occur just once. Roughly 23% of the sample rests with the top ten. Sequencing was done on a sample of PBMCs or a T cell subset sorted from them (not recorded which). Receptor source: a man aged 18 to 29 who had mild COVID-19 (a few samples of this study predate the infection). The sample titles of this study are shuffled in the database, so cell type and time point are left out; the donor was told from shared clones.

This sequence joins TRBV7-2 and TRBJ1-1; possibly TRBD1 for D (6 bases). V lost 5 bases and J lost 1, with 11 bases in between. Germline V gene sequence: CDR1 SGHTA, CDR2 FQGNSA. The CDR3 covers 14 residues. The DNA of the CDR3 is TGTGCCAGCAGCAAGGGACAATGGAACACTGAAGCTTTCTTT. As protein: CASSKGQWNTEAFF.

J is TRBJ1-4 and V is TRBV12-3 or TRBV12-4; D is perhaps TRBD1 (6 bases). Trimming removed 6 bases at V and 3 bases at J, with 14 bases between. The CDR3 spans 15 residues. CDR3 in DNA: TGTGCCAGCAGCACGACGGGGGCGGCTAATGAAAAACTGTTTTTT. Its protein product is CASSTTGAANEKLFF.

Note on this clonotype: One junction end does not reproduce the germline sequence, and a read error may be involved. The chain is built from TRBV11-2 and TRBJ2-1; the match to TRBD2 covers 11 bases. The germline V gene has CDR1 SGHAT and CDR2 FQNNGV. The CDR3 has 15 residues. CDR3 protein: CASTLTSGAYYEQFF. The DNA for the CDR3 is TGTGCCAGCACCCTGACTAGCGGGGCCTACTATGAGCAGTTCTTC.

The V and J genes are TRBV29-1 and TRBJ2-7, with 7 bases matching TRBD1. CDR3 length: 16 residues. V shed 5 bases, J shed 2 bases, and the junction held 15 bases outside the gene matches. Germline assignment: CDR1 SQVTM and CDR2 ANQGSEA. CDR3 nucleotide sequence: TGCAGCGTTTCGGAGGTGGGACAGCTGTTTACCTACGAGCAGTACGTC. Translating it yields CSVSEVGQLFTYEQYV.

The table lists this clonotype with a few counts. CDR3 sequence: CASSQQKGINYGYTF. As DNA, the CDR3 is TGTGCCAGCAGCCAACAGAAAGGGATTAACTATGGCTACACCTTC. The rearrangement links TRBV4-2 to TRBJ1-2, with D unresolved. CDR1 is LGHNA and CDR2 is YNFKEQ in the germline V gene. The V end was cut by 2 bases, the J end by 1 base, with 11 bases between. The CDR3 is 15 residues long.

This clonotype appeared a few times. V usage is TRBV7-6 and J usage is TRBJ1-2; D is unresolved. The CDR3 is made up of 16 amino acids. CDR1 is SGHVS and CDR2 is FNYEAQ in the germline V gene. V was cut by 4 bases and J by 6 bases, with 21 bases left in between. The CDR3 region is CASSSPFEIPPDGYTF. In nucleotides, the CDR3 is TGTGCCAGCAGCTCGCCCTTCGAGATTCCCCCAGATGGCTACACCTTC.

This clonotype was counted at least ten times. This chain uses TRBV5-1 with TRBJ2-3; D may be TRBD1 or TRBD2 (5 bases each). The CDR3 sequence is 13 residues long. Germline V gene sequence: CDR1 SGHRS, CDR2 YFSETQ. V gave up 3 bases and J gave up 3 bases, with 8 bases separating them. The CDR3 protein is CASSSEGTDTQYF. CDR3 bases: TGCGCCAGCAGCTCCGAGGGGACAGATACGCAGTATTTT.

The chain has TRBV29-1 and TRBJ2-5; 7 bases agree with TRBD2. Trimming at V came to 7 bases and at J to 7 bases, leaving 9 bases not matched to a gene. There are 12 residues in the CDR3. Germline CDR1 and CDR2: SQVTM and ANQGSEA. As DNA, the CDR3 is TGCAGCGGCCGACTAGCCGGGGGGACCCAGTACTTC. As protein: CSGRLAGGTQYF.

This clonotype came up a few times. This chain joins TRBV7-2 and TRBJ2-2; perhaps TRBD1 as D (6 bases). Trimming left V 6 bases short and J 8 bases short, with 16 bases between. Germline assignment: CDR1 SGHTA and CDR2 FQGNSA. The CDR3 is 14 amino acids. CDR3 amino acids: CASRRAQGWGELFF. Written as DNA, the CDR3 is TGTGCCAGCAGACGAGCCCAGGGGTGGGGGGAGCTGTTTTTT.

The chain joins TRBV7-9 to TRBJ2-2; unclear D gene. Trimming took 5 bases from V and 3 from J, leaving 13 bases between them. Germline V gives CDR1 SEHNR, CDR2 FQNEAQ (reference sequence). CDR3 size: 15 residues. The CDR3 coding sequence is TGTGCCAGCAGCCCCTTCGGTCCGCACACCGGGGAGCTGTTTTTT. This encodes CASSPFGPHTGELFF.

This sequence joins TRBV9 and TRBJ2-2, with 7 bases identical to TRBD1. This CDR3 is 18 amino acids long. Unmatched junction bases numbered 11, after V lost 3 bases and J lost 0 bases. Germline V gene data show CDR1 as SGDLS and CDR2 as YYNGEE. The CDR3 DNA is TGTGCCAGCAGCGGGTCAGCCGGACAGGCAACGAACACCGGGGAGCTGTTTTTT. Its translation is CASSGSAGQATNTGELFF.

This clonotype has at least ten counts. J is TRBJ1-5 and V is TRBV12-3 or TRBV12-4, with D possibly being TRBD1 (5 bases). Trimming cost V 5 bases and J 4 bases, with 9 bases left between them. CDR3 length: 13 amino acids. The DNA of the CDR3 is TGTGCCAGCAGTCTCAGGGCTAATCAGCCCCAGCATTTT. Translating gives CASSLRANQPQHF.

The V call is TRBV12-2, the J call TRBJ2-7; no DNA check was done on the table's D call, TRBD1. TRBV12-2 is recorded as a pseudogene. There are 15 residues in the CDR3. The CDR3 DNA reads TGTGCAAGTCACCGTGATCGGCCCCAACCCTACGAGCAGTACTTC. Protein sequence: CASHRDRPQPYEQYF.

The chain uses TRBV20-1 and TRBJ2-3, with TRBD2 as a possible D gene (6 bases). From germline, CDR1 is DFQATT and CDR2 SNEGSKA (reference sequence). The germline V and J ends were trimmed by 0 bases and 0 bases, with 13 bases remaining between them. The CDR3 is 16 amino acids. CDR3 protein: CSARDLLAASTDTQYF. CDR3 bases: TGCAGTGCTAGAGATCTGTTAGCGGCAAGCACAGATACGCAGTATTTT.

The chain has TRBV4-1 and TRBJ2-3, with 8 bases aligning to TRBD2. Germline-derived CDR1 and CDR2 are MGHRA and YSYEKL. V lost 6 bases to trimming and J lost 3 bases; unmatched junction nucleotides: 8. The CDR3 extends over 15 amino acids. The CDR3 coding sequence is TGCGCCAGCAGGGTGGCGGGGGGTCGGACAGATACGCAGTATTTT. Translating it yields CASRVAGGRTDTQYF.

This rearrangement joins TRBV7-2 to TRBJ1-5; D gene uncertain. Per the germline V gene, CDR1 is SGHTA and CDR2 is FQGNSA. V lost 5 bases to trimming and J lost 9 bases, with 11 bases between them. This CDR3 region has 12 residues. The CDR3 nucleotides read TGTGCCAGCAGCAATTCCCCGGGGCCCCAGCATTTT. This sequence encodes CASSNSPGPQHF.

The rearrangement joins TRBV7-9 to TRBJ1-2; 8 positions match TRBD1. After removal of 7 bases from V and 6 bases from J, the junction contained 10 bases not matched to a gene. This CDR3 region has 14 residues. In germline, CDR1 is SEHNR, CDR2 FQNEAQ (reference sequence). Here the CDR3 reads CASTEGQGAHGYTF. The CDR3, as DNA: TGTGCCAGCACCGAGGGGCAGGGGGCTCATGGCTACACCTTC. Full variable domain (outside the CDR3, taken from reference TRBV7-9 and TRBJ1-2): DTGVSQNPRHKITKRGQNVTFRCDPISEHNRLYWYRQTLGQGPEFLTYFQNEAQLEKSRLLSDRFSAERPKGSFSTLEIQRTEQGDSAMYLCASTEGQGAHGYTFGSGTRLTVV.

This sequence joins TRBV11-2 and TRBJ2-5; D possibly corresponds to TRBD1 (6 bases). This CDR3 region has 15 residues. Per the germline V gene, CDR1 is SGHAT and CDR2 is FQNNGV. The V gene lost 5 bases and the J gene lost 4 bases, with 17 bases spanning the gap. CDR3 protein: CASSTGTKGTETQYF. The CDR3 DNA is TGTGCCAGCAGCACGGGGACAAAAGGGACAGAGACCCAGTACTTC.

This clonotype was counted a few times. V is TRBV7-9 and J is TRBJ2-1; TRBD1 matches 8 bases. Germline trimming cut 5 bases from V and 8 bases from J; bases unmatched to any gene: 8. CDR3 length: 14 amino acids. Germline CDR1 reads SEHNR; CDR2 reads FQNEAQ (reference sequence). For the CDR3, the DNA is TGTGCCAGCAGCCAGGACAGGGTATTAGATGAGCAGTTCTTC. Encoded protein: CASSQDRVLDEQFF.

The sample holds a few counts of this clonotype. V gene TRBV18 combines with J gene TRBJ1-5, with D hard to call. The ends were cut back, 2 bases at V and 2 bases at J, with 10 bases in the middle. The CDR3 has 15 amino acids. Per the germline V gene, CDR1 is KGHSH and CDR2 is LQKENI. The CDR3 here is CASSPAGAGNQPQHF. The CDR3 region has the DNA TGTGCCAGCTCACCAGCTGGCGCGGGCAATCAGCCCCAGCATTTT.

The chain recombines TRBV15 with TRBJ1-2, with D unclear. This CDR3 contains 14 residues. From germline, CDR1 is LNHNV and CDR2 YYDKDF (reference sequence). V lost 7 bases and J lost 7, with 19 bases in between. CDR3 loop: CATTSGPLVSGYTF. The CDR3 DNA reads as TGTGCCACCACCTCCGGGCCCCTAGTATCTGGCTACACCTTC.

The chain has TRBV11-3 and TRBJ2-1; 8 nucleotides align to TRBD1. Unmatched junction bases numbered 6, after V lost 5 bases and J lost 3 bases. Germline-derived CDR1 and CDR2 are SGHNT and YENEEA. This CDR3 region has 15 residues. CDR3 bases: TGTGCCAGCAGCCCAAGGACAGGGTACTACAATGAGCAGTTCTTC. It translates to CASSPRTGYYNEQFF.

This clonotype was found a few times. The rearrangement uses TRBV7-9 and TRBJ1-1, with D hard to call. From germline, CDR1 is SEHNR and CDR2 FQNEAQ (reference sequence). CDR3 length equals 14 residues. Between the trimmed V and J ends, which lost 2 bases and 3 bases, there was a span of 10 bases. Here the CDR3 reads CASSLRLTDTEAFF. CDR3 bases: TGTGCCAGCAGCTTAAGACTAACGGACACTGAAGCTTTCTTT.

The rearrangement joins TRBV4-1 to TRBJ2-5, with no clear D. The ends were cut back, 4 bases at V and 3 bases at J, with 9 bases in the middle. Germline values: CDR1 MGHRA, CDR2 YSYEKL. CDR3 size: 13 residues. CDR3 protein: CASSRRGEETQYF. CDR3 sequence (DNA): TGCGCCAGCAGCCGCCGAGGCGAAGAGACCCAGTACTTC.

V usage is TRBV27 and J usage is TRBJ2-3; 8 bases match TRBD1. The CDR3 covers 15 residues. With V trimmed by 7 bases and J by 0 bases, 6 bases remained unmatched. Germline lookup yields CDR1 MNHEY and CDR2 SMNVEV (reference sequence). CDR3 loop: CASTRTGRSTDTQYF. DNA for the CDR3: TGTGCCAGCACCCGGACAGGGCGTAGCACAGATACGCAGTATTTT.

V usage is TRBV7-6 and J usage is TRBJ2-7, with 7 positions matching TRBD1. The CDR3 extends over 17 amino acids. The germline gives CDR1 SGHVS, CDR2 FNYEAQ. The J segment lost 2 bases and the V segment lost 5 bases, leaving 15 bases of the junction unmatched. The CDR3 DNA follows: TGTGCCAGCAGCGAACATCCCGGACCGGGACAGCCCTACGAGCAGTACTTC. Protein sequence: CASSEHPGPGQPYEQYF. The full variable domain, rest sourced from reference TRBV7-6 and TRBJ2-7, is GAGVSQSPRYKVTKRGQDVALRCDPISGHVSLYWYRQALGQGPEFLTYFNYEAQQDKSGLPNDRFSAERPEGSISTLTIQRTEQRDSAMYRCASSEHPGPGQPYEQYFGPGTRLTVT.

The chain combines TRBV10-2 with TRBJ2-5; TRBD2 is a possible D gene (7 bases). This CDR3 is built from 13 residues. Germline V gene data show CDR1 as WSHSY and CDR2 as SAAADI. V was trimmed by 7 bases and J by 5 bases, leaving 14 bases between them. The CDR3 here is CASKTGGEETQYF. DNA of the CDR3: TGCGCCAGCAAAACGGGGGGCGAGGAGACCCAGTACTTC.

The V call is TRBV5-5, the J call TRBJ2-2; no clear D. Trimming stripped 4 bases from V and 4 bases from J, with 14 bases between. Per germline, CDR1 SGHKS and CDR2 YYEKEE (reference sequence). The CDR3 covers 15 residues. The CDR3 spells CASSGRPGRTGELFF. CDR3 bases: TGTGCCAGCAGCGGCAGACCCGGGCGCACCGGGGAGCTGTTTTTT.

This clonotype was detected a few times. The chain is built from TRBV20-1 and TRBJ1-1, with D uncertain. The CDR3 is made up of 11 amino acids. The V end was cut by 1 base, the J end by 8 bases, with 8 bases between. Germline CDR1 is DFQATT and CDR2 is SNEGSKA (reference sequence). This CDR3 reads CSARVGWEAFF. As DNA, the CDR3 is TGCAGTGCTAGAGTGGGGTGGGAAGCTTTCTTT.

The chain employs TRBV7-2 and TRBJ1-5; D not resolved. V lost 6 bases and J lost 0, with 9 bases in between. The CDR3 sequence is 14 residues long. CDR1 and CDR2 (germline): SGHTA, FQGNSA. The DNA of the CDR3 is TGTGCCAGCAGTCCCCCTTATAGCAATCAGCCCCAGCATTTT. This translates into CASSPPYSNQPQHF.

The chain combines TRBV3-1 with TRBJ2-1; no reliable D call. This CDR3 has 11 residues. Per the germline V gene, CDR1 is LGHDT and CDR2 is YNNKEL (reference sequence). Trimming took off 8 bases at V and 3 bases at J, with 5 bases between the two ends. The CDR3 is CASQLYNEQFF. CDR3 nucleotide sequence: TGTGCCAGCCAACTCTACAATGAGCAGTTCTTC.